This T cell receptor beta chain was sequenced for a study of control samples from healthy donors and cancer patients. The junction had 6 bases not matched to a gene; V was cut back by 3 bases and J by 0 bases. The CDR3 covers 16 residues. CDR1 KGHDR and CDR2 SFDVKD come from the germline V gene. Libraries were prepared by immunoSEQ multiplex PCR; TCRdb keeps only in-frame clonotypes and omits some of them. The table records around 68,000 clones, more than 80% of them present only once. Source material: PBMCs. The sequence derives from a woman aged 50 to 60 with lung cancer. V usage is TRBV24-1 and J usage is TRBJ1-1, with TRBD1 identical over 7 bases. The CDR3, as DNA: TGTGCCACCAGTGATGCGGCAGGGGGGGTGAACACTGAAGCTTTCTTT. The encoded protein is CATSDAAGGVNTEAFF.